This T cell receptor beta chain was retrieved from a study of cytomegalovirus exposure and HLA in healthy donors. CDR3 length: 16 residues. Losses at the gene ends were 4 bases for V and 3 bases for J; bases not matched to a gene: 7. Germline V gene data show CDR1 as MNHEY and CDR2 as SVGAGI. Primers for the PCR totalled 60 Vbeta and 13 Jbeta. Repertoires were generated with immunoSEQ multiplex PCR, while TCRdb's copy carries only in-frame clones and drops some. The sample consists of about 130,000 clones, roughly 85% of them appearing once. The rearrangement uses TRBV6-5 and TRBJ2-2; 8 bases line up with TRBD2. The sequenced material came from PBMCs. This clonotype was sampled from a boy younger than 18 in good health and CMV-seronegative. The CDR3 region has the DNA TGTGCCAGCAGTTTCAGTAGCGGGAAGGACACCGGGGAGCTGTTTTTT. It encodes CASSFSSGKDTGELFF.